This T cell receptor (beta chain) was identified during a study of cytomegalovirus exposure and HLA in healthy donors. On the study more broadly: An early data release held about 85 million unique TCRs from HLA-typed donors. The study, taken as a whole, reports: In a later analysis, TCR beta V- and J-gene trimming was associated with a missense DCLRE1C variant. It was confirmed in vitro that three of the CMV-associated chains were specific for CMV antigens. In a later analysis, CMV-associated beta chains were mostly HLA-associated, it appeared.

A remark on this clone: Its antigen is as yet unknown.

Both 60 Vbeta primers and 13 Jbeta primers went into the PCR. Only in-frame clones appear in the TCRdb table, and some are missing; sequencing was by immunoSEQ multiplex PCR. Of some 140,000 clones listed, roughly 78% are singletons. Sequenced material: PBMCs. This clonotype was obtained from a man between 35 and 55 years old in good health and CMV-seropositive.

The CDR3 here is CASSRTSVHSGELFF. The CDR3 DNA is TGTGCCAGCAGCCGGACTAGCGTACATTCCGGGGAGCTGTTTTTT. The chain employs TRBV5-5 and TRBJ2-2; 9 bases map to TRBD2. From germline, CDR1 is SGHKS and CDR2 YYEKEE (reference sequence). The length of the CDR3 is 15 residues. After removal of 4 bases from V and 6 bases from J, the junction contained 7 bases not matched to a gene.